These T cell receptor beta chains were read from a single sample in a study of T-cell reconstitution after alpha-beta-depleted transplantation in children. A single record per CDR3 protein comes from TCRdb applying MiXCR to the PCR reads. The repertoire includes about 980,000 distinct CDR3 sequences, 25% to 35% of them detected once, and roughly 28% sits in the top ten. The specimen comprised PBMCs, mostly from graft donor cells, sampled 360 days after TCRalphabeta/CD19-depleted stem cell transplant. These receptors were obtained from a boy less than two years old who had a stem cell transplant for SCID, so the T cells may come from the graft donor. The CDR3 runs from the conserved cysteine through the conserved F or W. A D gene is named only where the DNA matches it firmly. Size is omitted from some rows. Given values are once, few, many or a class for expanded clones.

D gene	clone size	V gene	J gene	CDR3 protein	CDR3 DNA
.	.	TRBV18	TRBJ2-3	CASSPPLRQADTQYF	TGTGCCAGCTCACCACCCCTTCGACAGGCGGATACGCAGTATTTT
TRBD1	.	TRBV4-3	TRBJ1-1	CASSFGQGGTEVFF	TGCGCCAGCAGCTTCGGACAGGGGGGCACTGAAGTTTTCTTT
.	.	TRBV20-1	TRBJ2-7	CSARSGSRGYEQYF	TGCAGTGCTAGGTCCGGAAGCAGGGGCTACGAGCAGTACTTC
.	.	TRBV12-3/TRBV12-4	TRBJ2-5	CASGLYWGAEPQETQYF	TGTGCCAGCGGGCTTTATTGGGGGGCCGAACCCCAAGAGACCCAGTACTTC
.	.	TRBV4-3	TRBJ2-7	CASSLRPRGSLFYEQYF	TGCGCCAGCAGCCTTCGTCCACGGGGGTCCCTTTTCTACGAGCAGTACTTC
.	few	TRBV29-1	TRBJ2-3	CSVATVYTDTQYF	TGCAGCGTTGCTACAGTGTACACAGATACGCAGTATTTT
TRBD1	many	TRBV7-9	TRBJ2-7	CASSPTGAYEQYF	TGCGCCAGCAGCCCAACAGGGGCCTACGAGCAGTACTTC
TRBD1	few	TRBV4-1	TRBJ2-5	CASSPKRTGPYQETQYF	TGCGCCAGCAGCCCCAAACGGACAGGGCCGTACCAAGAGACCCAGTACTTC
.	.	TRBV2	TRBJ2-2	CASKESGELFF	TGTGCCAGCAAGGAATCCGGGGAGCTGTTTTTT
TRBD2	.	TRBV27	TRBJ2-5	CASRRGGGDQETQYF	TGTGCCAGCAGGAGGGGCGGGGGGGACCAAGAGACCCAGTACTTC
.	.	TRBV12-3/TRBV12-4	TRBJ2-3	CASRLQTVSDTQYF	TGTGCCAGCAGACTCCAGACAGTTTCAGATACGCAGTATTTT
.	.	TRBV2	TRBJ2-1	CASSVHDRVTENNEQFF	TGTGCCAGCAGTGTACACGACCGCGTGACGGAAAACAATGAGCAGTTCTTC
.	.	TRBV29-1	TRBJ2-5	CSVRGWSQETQYF	TGCAGCGTCCGGGGGTGGAGTCAGGAGACCCAGTACTTC
TRBD2	.	TRBV29-1	TRBJ2-1	CSVTQLPGLAGYNEQFF	TGCAGCGTCACCCAACTGCCGGGACTAGCGGGTTACAATGAGCAGTTCTTC
.	.	TRBV15	TRBJ1-4	CATSRDPGSANEKLFF	TGTGCCACCAGCAGAGATCCGGGGTCAGCAAATGAAAAACTGTTTTTT
TRBD1	.	TRBV9	TRBJ2-5	CASSVGGTGGETQYF	TGTGCCAGCAGCGTAGGTGGGACAGGCGGAGAGACCCAGTACTTC
.	few	TRBV4-2	TRBJ2-7	CASSQEYSYEQYF	TGTGCCAGCAGCCAGGAGTACTCCTACGAGCAGTACTTC
.	few	TRBV18	TRBJ1-1	CASSRLDSDTEAFF	TGTGCCAGCTCAAGGCTGGACAGCGACACTGAAGCTTTCTTT
.	.	TRBV6-5	TRBJ2-3	CASSYGGGPADTQYF	TGTGCCAGCAGTTACGGAGGGGGACCGGCAGATACGCAGTATTTT
.	few	TRBV4-1	TRBJ2-7	CASSRGGTTTPSYEQYF	TGCGCCAGCAGCCGCGGAGGGACAACGACTCCCTCCTACGAGCAGTACTTC
TRBD2	once	TRBV20-1	TRBJ2-3	CSAKRGADTQYF	TGCAGTGCTAAGCGGGGGGCAGATACGCAGTATTTT
.	.	TRBV10-3	TRBJ2-3	CAISDEGGTDTQYF	TGTGCCATCAGTGATGAGGGGGGGACAGATACGCAGTATTTT
.	few	TRBV5-5	TRBJ1-1	CASSFPGKLNTEAFF	TGTGCCAGCAGCTTCCCCGGAAAACTGAACACTGAAGCTTTCTTT
.	few	TRBV7-2	TRBJ2-5	CASSLALVGETQYF	TGTGCCAGCAGCTTAGCTCTGGTCGGGGAGACCCAGTACTTC
.	many	TRBV5-1	TRBJ2-2	CASSLVGTGELFF	TGCGCCAGCAGCTTGGTAGGCACCGGGGAGCTGTTTTTT
TRBD2	.	TRBV12-3/TRBV12-4	TRBJ2-3	CASSVGSGGRDTQYF	TGTGCCAGCAGTGTAGGGAGCGGGGGGCGGGATACGCAGTATTTT
.	.	TRBV20-1	TRBJ1-2	CSATSTESYGYTF	TGCAGTGCCACGAGCACAGAAAGCTATGGCTACACCTTC
TRBD2	.	TRBV5-1	TRBJ2-1	CASSFSALAGVEQFF	TGCGCCAGCAGCTTCTCGGCGCTAGCGGGGGTTGAGCAGTTCTTC
TRBD1	.	TRBV7-9	TRBJ2-1	CASSLEGRGSHQHSFF	TGTGCCAGCAGCTTAGAGGGCAGGGGGTCTCATCAACATTCGTTCTTC
.	.	TRBV5-1	TRBJ2-7	CASSHLTIRDVGVEQYF	TGCGCCAGCAGCCACCTCACGATTCGGGATGTCGGGGTCGAGCAGTACTTC
.	.	TRBV7-9	TRBJ1-3	CASSGPSKGNTIYF	TGTGCCAGCAGCGGGCCTTCGAAAGGAAACACCATATATTTT
TRBD2	few	TRBV6-1	TRBJ2-3	CASSQRGFVDTQYF	TGTGCCAGCAGCCAGCGGGGGTTCGTAGATACGCAGTATTTT
.	.	TRBV10-3	TRBJ2-3	CAISDRVGTDTQYF	TGTGCCATCAGTGATAGAGTGGGCACAGATACGCAGTATTTT
TRBD2	.	TRBV7-2	TRBJ2-3	CASRPTELAFSTDTQYF	TGTGCCAGCAGGCCCACAGAACTAGCGTTTAGCACAGATACGCAGTATTTT
TRBD2	.	TRBV10-1	TRBJ2-1	CASSESGTSGVISSYNEQFF	TGCGCCAGCAGTGAGAGCGGGACTAGCGGAGTCATAAGCTCCTACAATGAGCAGTTCTTC
.	few	TRBV12-3/TRBV12-4	TRBJ2-7	CASSSPGAGTTYEQYF	TGTGCCAGCAGCTCCCCCGGGGCCGGTACCACCTACGAGCAGTACTTC
TRBD1	many	TRBV29-1	TRBJ2-5	CSTGTAQETQYF	TGCAGCACCGGGACAGCTCAGGAGACCCAGTACTTC
TRBD1	.	TRBV7-2	TRBJ2-2	CASSFVGTGNTGELFF	TGTGCCAGCAGCTTCGTCGGGACAGGCAACACCGGGGAGCTGTTTTTT
.	.	TRBV2	TRBJ1-1	CASSEIVMNTEAFF	TGTGCCAGCAGCGAAATTGTCATGAACACTGAAGCTTTCTTT
.	few	TRBV4-3	TRBJ2-7	CASSQEAVGTRAGQYF	TGCGCCAGCAGCCAAGAGGCCGTAGGTACTAGGGCTGGGCAGTACTTC
.	many	TRBV10-3	TRBJ1-5	CAISDEVSYSNQPQHF	TGTGCCATCAGTGATGAAGTGAGTTATAGCAATCAGCCCCAGCATTTT
.	.	TRBV7-3	TRBJ1-1	CASSLMGRSLGNTEAFF	TGTGCCAGCAGCTTAATGGGACGGAGTTTGGGGAACACTGAAGCTTTCTTT
.	.	TRBV5-1	TRBJ1-1	CASRGGYRLVGRPKLNTEAFF	TGCGCCAGCCGTGGAGGGTATCGATTGGTAGGCCGCCCAAAATTGAACACTGAAGCTTTCTTT
.	once	TRBV5-1	TRBJ1-4	CASSSDSPDEKLFF	TGCGCCAGCAGCTCTGACAGCCCAGATGAAAAACTGTTTTTT
.	.	TRBV15	TRBJ2-2	CATSKGGGTGELFF	TGTGCCACCAGCAAGGGAGGGGGAACCGGGGAGCTGTTTTTT
TRBD1	many	TRBV12-3/TRBV12-4	TRBJ2-7	CASSLQGVYEQYF	TGTGCCAGCAGTTTACAGGGGGTTTACGAGCAGTACTTC
TRBD1	.	TRBV29-1	TRBJ2-2	CSVSRQGSNAGELFF	TGCAGCGTGAGTAGACAGGGGTCGAACGCCGGGGAGCTGTTTTTT
TRBD1	.	TRBV4-3	TRBJ2-7	CASSQDRQGYEQYF	TGCGCCAGCAGCCAAGATAGACAGGGGTACGAGCAGTACTTC
.	many	TRBV28	TRBJ2-2	CASTARNTGELFF	TGTGCCAGCACTGCCCGTAACACCGGGGAGCTGTTTTTT
TRBD1	few	TRBV27	TRBJ2-1	CASSSNRDRSPRLQFF	TGTGCCAGCAGCTCTAACCGGGACAGGAGCCCAAGACTGCAGTTCTTC
TRBD1	.	TRBV5-1	TRBJ2-1	CASSFSPGQGVSFF	TGCGCCAGCAGCTTTTCCCCGGGACAGGGGGTATCGTTCTTC
TRBD2	.	TRBV5-1	TRBJ2-1	CASSLAVDVGRGTYNEQFF	TGCGCCAGCAGCTTGGCCGTTGACGTTGGGCGGGGGACCTACAATGAGCAGTTCTTC
TRBD2	many	TRBV5-1	TRBJ2-5	CASSRGTNQETQYF	TGCGCCAGCAGCCGAGGGACTAACCAAGAGACCCAGTACTTC
TRBD2	.	TRBV29-1	TRBJ2-2	CSVDRAGTGELFF	TGCAGCGTTGATCGAGCGGGGACCGGGGAGCTGTTTTTT
TRBD2	.	TRBV7-2	TRBJ2-5	CASITNGGETQYF	TGTGCCAGCATCACGAACGGGGGGGAGACCCAGTACTTC